The clone carrying this TCR beta chain appeared a single time. The protocol was immunoSEQ multiplex PCR, while the TCRdb copy is restricted to in-frame clones and leaves out a portion. The table records about 160,000 clones, less than 95% of them present only once. The data belong to a study of control samples from healthy donors and cancer patients. In germline, CDR1 is MNHEY, CDR2 SVGAGI. The CDR3 contains 13 residues. V was trimmed by 6 bases and J by 9 bases, leaving 15 bases between them. Specimen: PBMCs. This rearrangement joins TRBV6-5 to TRBJ1-3; D is undetermined. The sequence derives from a man aged 55 to 70 with colorectal cancer. The CDR3 region has the DNA TGTGCCAGCAGCCGCGACACGGTCGGCACCATATATTTT. Encoded protein: CASSRDTVGTIYF.